These 8 T cell receptor beta chains came from one sample sequenced in a study of blood T cell repertoires in COVID-19. Assay used: immunoSEQ multiplex PCR; TCRdb lists only in-frame clones, some missing. The table records hundreds of thousands of clones, roughly 85% of them present only once. Sequencing was performed on PBMCs or T cells enriched from blood (not recorded which). The receptors derive from a woman aged 45 to 65 who had recovered from COVID-19.

V and J are TRBV4-2 and TRBJ1-1; TRBD1 might be the D (5 bases). Trimming cost V 1 base and J 3 bases, with 9 bases left between them. Germline V CDR1 and CDR2: LGHNA, YNFKEQ. CDR3 length: 14 amino acids. CDR3 DNA: TGTGCCAGCAGCCAAGGCCAGGGCTACACTGAAGCTTTCTTT. Its translation is CASSQGQGYTEAFF.

The chain carries TRBV5-1 and TRBJ1-4; 8 nucleotides match TRBD1. Germline lookup yields CDR1 SGHRS and CDR2 YFSETQ. The CDR3 is 14 amino acids. V was clipped by 5 bases and J by 7 bases; unmatched bases: 7. The CDR3 DNA sequence: TGCGCCAGCAGAAGCCAGACAGGGGCTGAAAAACTGTTTTTT. Translated, it gives CASRSQTGAEKLFF.

The chain uses TRBV18 and TRBJ2-7; 11 bases are shared with TRBD2. Trimming cost V 1 base and J 4 bases; bases outside gene matches: 6. The CDR3 spans 16 residues. Germline CDR1 is KGHSH and CDR2 is LQKENI. The CDR3 coding sequence is TGTGCCAGCTCACCACGAACTAGCGGGGGTACGTACGAGCAGTACTTC. It yields the protein CASSPRTSGGTYEQYF. The variable domain in full, with the rest retrieved from reference TRBV18 and TRBJ2-7, is NAGVMQNPRHLVRRRGQEARLRCSPMKGHSHVYWYRQLPEEGLKFMVYLQKENIIDESGMPKERFSAEFPKEGPSILRIQQVVRGDSAAYFCASSPRTSGGTYEQYFGPGTRLTVT.

V and J are TRBV6-5 and TRBJ1-2; 7 bases agree with TRBD1. The germline V gene encodes CDR1 MNHEY and CDR2 SVGAGI. CDR3 length: 12 residues. V lost 7 bases and J lost 8; bases outside the gene matches: 7. For the CDR3, the DNA is TGTGCCAGCATGGAGGGGGCGGGGGGCTACACCTTC. Translated, it gives CASMEGAGGYTF.

This chain joins TRBV14 and TRBJ1-2, with D maybe TRBD1 (5 bases). Between the trimmed V and J ends, which lost 4 bases and 4 bases, there was a span of 10 bases. Germline values: CDR1 SGHDN, CDR2 FVKESK. CDR3 size: 13 residues. CDR3 protein: CASSRSTAYGYTF. DNA of the CDR3: TGTGCCAGCAGCCGATCGACAGCCTATGGCTACACCTTC.

The V call is TRBV28, the J call TRBJ1-5, with 9 bases aligning to TRBD1. The CDR3 covers 13 residues. V was pared by 5 bases and J by 7 bases, with 3 bases of the junction left unmatched. Germline loops: CDR1 MDHEN, CDR2 SYDVKM. CDR3 in DNA: TGTGCCAGCAGTCGACAGGGGGAGCAGCCCCAGCATTTT. Encoded protein: CASSRQGEQPQHF.

This rearrangement joins TRBV3-1 (or the pseudogene TRBV3-2) to TRBJ1-1; a possible D gene is TRBD1 (6 bases). The V end was cut by 4 bases, the J end by 5 bases, with 17 bases between. The CDR3 has 15 amino acids. The germline gives CDR1 LGHDT, CDR2 YNNKEL (reference sequence). The CDR3 sequence is CASSLGGGTKTEAFF. CDR3 DNA: TGTGCCAGCAGCCTAGGGGGGGGCACGAAAACTGAAGCTTTCTTT.

This sequence joins TRBV18 and TRBJ1-5, with 8 bases identical to TRBD1. Germline CDR1 reads KGHSH; CDR2 reads LQKENI. This CDR3 region has 15 residues. V lost 2 bases, J lost 11 bases, and 11 bases stayed unmatched. CDR3 nucleotides: TGTGCCAGCTCACCAGACAGGGGCTCTACGTCAGCCCAGCATTTT. Its translation: CASSPDRGSTSAQHF.